One and the same sample provided the 18 T cell receptor beta chains below, sequenced in a study of shared clonotypes between healthy human individuals. The protocol was immunoSEQ multiplex PCR, while the TCRdb copy is restricted to in-frame clones and leaves out a portion. Of roughly 2,300,000 clones in the sample, 85% to 95% were seen once. Sequenced input: naive CD4+ T cells from PBMCs. Subset of the sample: CD45RA+ positively selected. All receptors derive from a man between 18 and 29 years old in good health. Some clones in this sample may be carry-over from other donors' samples.

The gene calls are TRBV11-2 and TRBJ1-2; D remains unclear. CDR3 size: 16 residues. V lost 0 bases and J lost 2, with 13 bases in between. The germline V gene encodes CDR1 SGHAT and CDR2 FQNNGV. The CDR3 sequence: CASSLDGSLPNYGYTF. The CDR3 DNA reads TGTGCCAGCAGCTTAGATGGTAGCCTCCCGAACTATGGCTACACCTTC.

This clone was observed a single time. V and J are TRBV28 and TRBJ2-5, with TRBD1 as a possible D gene (6 bases). In germline, CDR1 is MDHEN, CDR2 SYDVKM. V lost 3 bases and J 6 bases, leaving 20 bases between the germline ends. There are 16 residues in the CDR3. CDR3 loop: CASSFGSQGTRKTQYF. The DNA of the CDR3 is TGTGCCAGCAGTTTTGGGAGTCAGGGGACCAGGAAGACCCAGTACTTC.

The V call is TRBV7-9, the J call TRBJ2-3; maybe TRBD1 (6 bases). Trimming took off 8 bases at V and 0 bases at J, with 18 bases between the two ends. This CDR3 has 16 residues. CDR1 and CDR2 from the germline V gene are SEHNR and FQNEAQ (reference sequence). CDR3 bases: TGTGCCAGCGGACCTTGGCAGGGGTCAAGCACAGATACGCAGTATTTT. It specifies CASGPWQGSSTDTQYF.

This clone was found once. The chain joins TRBV6-6 to TRBJ2-3; 11 bases are shared with TRBD2. This CDR3 is built from 16 residues. Germline V CDR1 and CDR2: MNHNY, SVGAGI (reference sequence). After removal of 2 bases from V and 5 bases from J, the junction contained 6 bases not matched to a gene. For the CDR3, the DNA is TGTGCCAGCAGTTACCAACTAGCGGGAGTAGGAGATACGCAGTATTTT. It encodes CASSYQLAGVGDTQYF.

The CDR3 nucleotides are TGTGCCAGCAGCTTAGACAGCGGGATGGGAACAGATACGCAGTATTTT. As protein: CASSLDSGMGTDTQYF. V gene TRBV7-2 combines with J gene TRBJ2-3, with TRBD2 matching 7 bases. The CDR3 loop spans 16 amino acids. Trimming took 1 base from V and 3 from J; bases not matched to a gene: 7. Germline CDR1 is SGHTA and CDR2 is FQGNSA. The full variable domain, completed using reference TRBV7-2 and TRBJ2-3, is GAGVSQSPSNKVTEKGKDVELRCDPISGHTALYWYRQSLGQGLEFLIYFQGNSAPDKSGLPSDRFSAERTGGSVSTLTIQRTQQEDSAVYLCASSLDSGMGTDTQYFGPGTRLTVL.

V gene TRBV6-5 combines with J gene TRBJ1-1; no clear D gene. The CDR3 runs to 15 residues. Deletions cut 7 bases from V and 1 base from J, with 16 bases between. Looked up from germline, CDR1 is MNHEY and CDR2 is SVGAGI. Here the CDR3 reads CASTRQYSGNTEAFF. The DNA for the CDR3 is TGTGCCAGCACCAGACAATATTCGGGGAACACTGAAGCTTTCTTT.

About this clone itself: The same CDR3 also results from other DNA sequences found in this sample. The chain joins TRBV18 to TRBJ1-5, with a possible D match to TRBD1 (6 bases). CDR1 KGHSH and CDR2 LQKENI come from the germline V gene. The CDR3 sequence is 15 residues long. V dropped 2 bases and J dropped 1 base, with 9 bases sitting between them. CDR3 sequence: CASSPGGPSNQPQHF. DNA for the CDR3: TGTGCCAGCTCACCAGGGGGCCCCAGCAATCAGCCCCAGCATTTT.

About this clone itself: This CDR3 is also generated by other DNA sequences in the sample. The chain joins TRBV6-6 to TRBJ2-7; D is ambiguous. The germline CDR1 and CDR2 sequences are MNHNY and SVGAGI (reference sequence). CDR3 length: 13 residues. Trimming took 3 bases from V and 2 from J, leaving 8 bases between them. The CDR3 reads CASSYGQTYEQYF. CDR3 coding DNA: TGTGCCAGCAGTTATGGTCAGACCTACGAGCAGTACTTC.

Notes on this clone: The same CDR3 also results from other DNA sequences found in this sample. The chain combines TRBV5-4 with TRBJ1-2; D not resolved. V was cut by 0 bases and J by 0 bases, with 3 bases left in between. This CDR3 is 13 amino acids long. Looked up from germline, CDR1 is SGHNT and CDR2 is YYREEE (reference sequence). The CDR3 bases are TGTGCCAGCAGCTTGGCAGCTAACTATGGCTACACCTTC. Its protein product is CASSLAANYGYTF.

The CDR3 spells CASSYWDQRPDTQYF. The DNA for the CDR3 is TGTGCCAGCAGTTACTGGGACCAAAGACCAGATACGCAGTATTTT. The J gene is TRBJ2-3, the V gene TRBV6-6, with D perhaps given as TRBD1 or TRBD2 (5 bases each). Germline lookup yields CDR1 MNHNY and CDR2 SVGAGI (reference sequence). Deletions cut 1 base from V and 4 bases from J, with 12 bases between. This CDR3 has 15 residues.

The chain recombines TRBV10-3 with TRBJ2-1; D is uncertain. Germline V gene data show CDR1 as ENHRY and CDR2 as SYGVKD. Trimming left V 3 bases short and J 5 bases short, with 26 bases between. The CDR3 has 19 amino acids. The CDR3 DNA follows: TGTGCCATCAGTGACACTATAGTAGGGCGGAGCGACGGAGACAATGAGCAGTTCTTC. This translates into CAISDTIVGRSDGDNEQFF.

Concerning this clone itself: This specimen includes other DNA sequences encoding the same CDR3. The chain links TRBV28 to TRBJ1-4; D ambiguous. Trimming pared 1 base from V and 0 bases from J, leaving 6 bases between. Germline CDR1 MDHEN, CDR2 SYDVKM. The CDR3 sequence is 15 residues long. The CDR3 nucleotides are TGTGCCAGCAGTTTATTTGGGTCAACTAATGAAAAACTGTTTTTT. It encodes CASSLFGSTNEKLFF.

This sequence joins TRBV14 and TRBJ1-2; D gene unclear. V was cut by 2 bases and J by 7 bases, with 17 bases left in between. This CDR3 region has 15 residues. Germline V gene lookup returns CDR1 SGHDN and CDR2 FVKESK. CDR3 bases: TGTGCCAGCAGCCAAATCGCTGGGAGGCCACTTGGCTACACCTTC. It yields the protein CASSQIAGRPLGYTF.

The chain links TRBV7-2 to TRBJ1-2; weak D call: TRBD1 (6 bases). The CDR3 contains 15 residues. Trimming removed 5 bases from V and 8 bases from J, with 21 bases in between. Germline assignment: CDR1 SGHTA and CDR2 FQGNSA. CDR3 coding DNA: TGTGCCAGCAGCCCTCCTGGGGGGGCGCTGTTAGGCTACACCTTC. This codes for CASSPPGGALLGYTF.

The chain is built from TRBV5-6 and TRBJ1-1, with 7 nucleotides matching TRBD1. V shed 1 base and J 2 bases; nucleotides not matched to a gene: 11. The germline V gene encodes CDR1 SGHDT and CDR2 YYEEEE. CDR3 size: 17 residues. The CDR3 DNA is TGTGCCAGCAGCTTGTCCCCCGAAAACAGGGGTAACACTGAAGCTTTCTTT. Translation: CASSLSPENRGNTEAFF.

This rearrangement joins TRBV5-1 to TRBJ2-5, with 9 bases that match TRBD1. The junction had 7 bases not matched to a gene; V was cut back by 4 bases and J by 3 bases. The germline V gene has CDR1 SGHRS and CDR2 YFSETQ. The CDR3 contains 15 residues. The CDR3 spells CASSQPGQGKETQYF. The CDR3 coding sequence is TGCGCCAGCAGCCAACCGGGACAGGGAAAAGAGACCCAGTACTTC.

J is TRBJ2-3 and V is TRBV9, with 7 nucleotides matching TRBD1. V lost 8 bases and J lost 0; bases outside the gene matches: 3. This CDR3 has 13 residues. Germline CDR1 and CDR2: SGDLS and YYNGEE. CDR3: CASKQGSTDTQYF. In DNA, the CDR3 is TGTGCCAGTAAACAGGGGAGCACAGATACGCAGTATTTT.

The chain recombines TRBV18 with TRBJ1-2, with TRBD1 matching over 7 bases. J was trimmed by 4 bases and V by 3 bases; bases with no gene match: 5. The CDR3 contains 14 residues. Germline CDR1 and CDR2: KGHSH and LQKENI. CDR3 nucleotide sequence: TGTGCCAGCTCACCCCAGGGGGTGCCCTATGGCTACACCTTC. This encodes CASSPQGVPYGYTF. Full variable domain (rest looked up from reference TRBV18 and TRBJ1-2): NAGVMQNPRHLVRRRGQEARLRCSPMKGHSHVYWYRQLPEEGLKFMVYLQKENIIDESGMPKERFSAEFPKEGPSILRIQQVVRGDSAAYFCASSPQGVPYGYTFGSGTRLTVV.